The 23 T cell receptor beta chains listed next were all sequenced from one sample in a study of identical twins. TCRdb redid the calling of the 5' RACE reads with MiXCR, one entry per CDR3 protein. The sample lists 570,000 or so distinct CDR3 sequences; 9% to 10% were seen once. These data also featured in a second study, about yellow fever vaccine responses in identical twins.

Sample: PBMCs. These receptors came from a woman younger than 35 in good health.

This clonotype was observed a handful of times. CDR3 sequence reads: CASSTRSDEQFF. DNA of the CDR3: TGTGCCAGCAGTACCCGGTCGGATGAGCAGTTCTTC. The V and J genes are TRBV28 and TRBJ2-1; no clear D gene. The CDR3 extends over 12 amino acids. CDR1 is MDHEN, CDR2 SYDVKM, per germline. Trimming took 5 bases from V and 8 from J, leaving 10 bases between them.

There are a few counts of this clonotype. This chain joins TRBV7-9 and TRBJ2-3; D unclear. This CDR3 is 15 amino acids long. The V end lost 5 bases, the J end lost 2 bases, and 14 bases lay between the germline ends. CDR1 and CDR2 (germline): SEHNR, FQNEAQ (reference sequence). CDR3 DNA: TGTGCCAGCAGCCCCCCGGGCAGCCTCACAGATACGCAGTATTTT. This sequence encodes CASSPPGSLTDTQYF.

The V and J genes are TRBV6-5 and TRBJ2-2; D not resolved. V gave up 0 bases and J gave up 6 bases, with 5 bases separating them. Germline loops: CDR1 MNHEY, CDR2 SVGAGI. The CDR3 sequence is 13 residues long. CDR3 nucleotides: TGTGCCAGCAGTTACTCGCCTTCCGGGGAGCTGTTTTTT. This codes for CASSYSPSGELFF.

The sample holds a few counts of this clonotype. The chain employs TRBV7-9 and TRBJ2-7, with D perhaps TRBD1 (6 bases). Per germline, CDR1 SEHNR and CDR2 FQNEAQ (reference sequence). The germline V and J ends were trimmed by 5 bases and 6 bases, with 26 bases remaining between them. CDR3 length: 17 amino acids. CDR3 amino acids: CASSPTAVWTASPEQYF. CDR3 DNA: TGTGCCAGCAGCCCCACGGCGGTATGGACAGCCAGCCCCGAGCAGTACTTC.

The chain employs TRBV28 and TRBJ2-7; no definite D call. This CDR3 has 13 residues. V was cut by 6 bases and J by 4 bases, with 13 bases left in between. CDR1 and CDR2 from the germline V gene are MDHEN and SYDVKM. The CDR3 protein is CASSTMPGYEQYF. In DNA form, the CDR3 reads TGTGCCAGCAGCACAATGCCCGGGTACGAGCAGTACTTC.

In its sample, this clonotype was seen many times. The chain recombines TRBV4-3 with TRBJ2-1; possible D gene TRBD1, 5 bases. Trimming took 2 bases from V and 8 from J, leaving 10 bases between them. The CDR3 covers 13 residues. The germline gives CDR1 LGHNA, CDR2 YSLEER. The CDR3: CASSQRREYEQFF. In DNA, the CDR3 is TGCGCCAGCAGCCAACGCAGGGAATATGAGCAGTTCTTC.

This clonotype is a singleton in its sample. The V gene is TRBV19, the J gene TRBJ2-2; D is unclear. The CDR3 consists of 14 residues. The germline V gene has CDR1 LNHDA and CDR2 SQIVND (reference sequence). Between the trimmed V and J ends, which lost 3 bases and 6 bases, there was a span of 11 bases. The CDR3 region has the DNA TGTGCCAGTAGTATGGCTCTGAGTCCCGGGGAGCTGTTTTTT. It translates to CASSMALSPGELFF.

The V call is TRBV20-1, the J call TRBJ2-3; D gene unclear. Germline V gives CDR1 DFQATT, CDR2 SNEGSKA (reference sequence). The CDR3 has 10 amino acids. Trimming took off 3 bases at V and 9 bases at J, with 7 bases between the two ends. The CDR3: CSASSGTQYF. DNA for the CDR3: TGCAGTGCTAGTAGTGGGACGCAGTATTTT.

On this clonotype itself: Relative to the germline gene, one junction end is altered; a read error may explain this. The chain joins TRBV7-9 to TRBJ2-6; a weak D match, TRBD1 (5 bases). The CDR3 loop spans 14 amino acids. Germline V CDR1 and CDR2: SEHNR, FQNEAQ (reference sequence). The CDR3 loop is CASSLASGANILTF. For the CDR3, the DNA is TGTGCCAGCAGCTTAGCGTCTGGGGCCAACATCCTGACTTTC.

This chain links TRBV10-3 with TRBJ1-6; maybe TRBD1 (5 bases). The CDR3 spans 14 residues. Germline V gives CDR1 ENHRY, CDR2 SYGVKD. V was trimmed by 1 base and J by 7 bases, leaving 8 bases between them. CDR3 sequence: CAISEFGANSPLHF. For the CDR3, the DNA is TGTGCCATCAGTGAGTTTGGGGCCAATTCACCCCTCCACTTT.

This clonotype was found a few times. The chain employs TRBV7-2 and TRBJ2-5; 13 nucleotides line up with TRBD2. Germline CDR1 is SGHTA and CDR2 is FQGNSA. The CDR3 runs to 14 residues. V was clipped by 9 bases and J by 5 bases; unmatched bases: 6. The CDR3 sequence: CASKGLAGSETQYF. The CDR3 DNA reads as TGTGCCAGTAAGGGACTAGCGGGGTCCGAGACCCAGTACTTC.

The chain is built from TRBV6-1 and TRBJ2-1, with TRBD2 identical over 12 bases. Unmatched junction bases numbered 5, after V lost 2 bases and J lost 9 bases. In germline, CDR1 is MNHNS, CDR2 SASEGT. CDR3 length: 15 amino acids. This chain's CDR3 is CASSELAGGRGEQFF. CDR3 DNA sequence: TGTGCCAGCAGTGAACTAGCGGGAGGGCGCGGTGAGCAGTTCTTC.

The V call is TRBV20-1, the J call TRBJ2-5; D remains ambiguous. This CDR3 region has 14 residues. Germline lookup yields CDR1 DFQATT and CDR2 SNEGSKA (reference sequence). Trimming left V 6 bases short and J 2 bases short, with 16 bases between. In DNA form, the CDR3 reads TGCAGTGCCCTTCGGATCGTAGAACAAGAGACCCAGTACTTC. This gives the protein CSALRIVEQETQYF.

V gene TRBV6-2 or TRBV6-3 combines with J gene TRBJ1-5, with a possible D match to TRBD1 (5 bases). Germline V lookup: CDR1 MNHEY, CDR2 SVGEGT. This CDR3 is 14 amino acids long. V was pared by 6 bases and J by 8 bases, with 17 bases between. CDR3 residues: CASSPGTAWEPQHF. CDR3 in DNA: TGTGCCAGCAGCCCCGGGACGGCATGGGAGCCCCAGCATTTT.

This sequence joins TRBV30 and TRBJ2-7, with D hard to call. Per the germline V gene, CDR1 is GTSNPN and CDR2 is SVGIG (reference sequence). With 1 base removed from V and 5 bases from J, the gap between germline ends came to 6 bases. CDR3 size: 11 residues. CDR3 nucleotides: TGTGCCTGGAGTGATCCGAACGAGCAGTACTTC. Translation: CAWSDPNEQYF.

The chain joins TRBV3-1 to TRBJ1-5; unclear D gene. There are 13 residues in the CDR3. The germline CDR1 and CDR2 sequences are LGHDT and YNNKEL (reference sequence). Between the trimmed V and J ends, which lost 3 bases and 5 bases, there was a span of 8 bases. CDR3 loop: CASSHGYDQPQHF. In DNA, the CDR3 is TGTGCCAGCAGCCATGGGTACGATCAGCCCCAGCATTTT.

The chain has TRBV5-6 and TRBJ2-7; tentatively, D is TRBD1 (5 bases). V lost 1 base, J lost 1 base, and 12 bases lay in between. Germline V lookup: CDR1 SGHDT, CDR2 YYEEEE. This CDR3 region has 15 residues. The CDR3 region has the DNA TGTGCCAGCAGCTTGCAGGGATCGGAGTCCTACGAGCAGTACTTC. Translating gives CASSLQGSESYEQYF.

In its sample, this clonotype was seen a few times. The chain joins TRBV3-1 to TRBJ2-7; 9 bases agree with TRBD2. Trimming removed 3 bases from V and 4 bases from J; junction bases left unmatched: 10. Germline V CDR1 and CDR2: LGHDT, YNNKEL (reference sequence). This CDR3 contains 16 residues. In DNA form, the CDR3 reads TGTGCCAGCAGCCAGTGGAGGATAGCGGGGGTTTACGAGCAGTACTTC. The encoded protein is CASSQWRIAGVYEQYF.

In its sample, this clonotype was seen many times. The chain uses TRBV29-1 and TRBJ2-5; D uncertain. CDR3 size: 12 residues. CDR1 SQVTM and CDR2 ANQGSEA come from the germline V gene. Here the CDR3 reads CSHRTAQETQYF. The CDR3 DNA reads TGCAGTCATAGGACGGCCCAAGAGACCCAGTACTTC.

The V and J genes are TRBV6-2 or TRBV6-3 and TRBJ2-7; TRBD2 aligns across 11 bases. The V gene end was trimmed by 6 bases and the J gene end by 2 bases; junction bases not matched to a gene: 15. Germline V CDR1 and CDR2: MNHEY, SVGEGT. This CDR3 is 18 amino acids long. DNA for the CDR3: TGTGCCAGCAGCCGCCTTGGAAAGACTAGCGGGGACCCCTACGAGCAGTACTTC. Residues: CASSRLGKTSGDPYEQYF.

In its sample, this clonotype was seen many times. The J gene is TRBJ2-5, the V gene TRBV29-1, with 14 bases fitting TRBD2. CDR1 and CDR2 (germline): SQVTM, ANQGSEA. The CDR3 is 16 amino acids. The J segment lost 2 bases and the V segment lost 6 bases, leaving 8 bases of the junction unmatched. This chain's CDR3 is CSVATGTSGSQETQYF. The CDR3 bases are TGCAGCGTCGCAACCGGGACTAGCGGGAGTCAAGAGACCCAGTACTTC.

Notes on this clonotype: One end of the junction does not line up with germline, which may come from a read error. The gene calls are TRBV11-2 and TRBJ2-3, with D tentatively TRBD1 (5 bases). Germline CDR1 SGHAT, CDR2 FQNNGV. There are 9 residues in the CDR3. CDR3 protein: CASSPKDIF. CDR3 in DNA: TGTGCCAGCAGCCCCAAGGACATTTTT.

The chain links TRBV14 to TRBJ1-6; D perhaps matches TRBD1 (5 bases). Germline V CDR1 and CDR2: SGHDN, FVKESK. The V end lost 0 bases, the J end lost 9 bases, and 12 bases lay between the germline ends. The CDR3 consists of 15 residues. CDR3 sequence: CASSQDPPGVSPLHF. The CDR3 DNA reads TGTGCCAGCAGCCAAGACCCCCCGGGGGTTTCACCCCTCCACTTT. Based on the CDR3 plus reference TRBV14 and TRBJ1-6, the full variable domain is EAGVTQFPSHSVIEKGQTVTLRCDPISGHDNLYWYRRVMGKEIKFLLHFVKESKQDESGMPNNRFLAERTGGTYSTLKVQPAELEDSGVYFCASSQDPPGVSPLHFGNGTRLTVT.